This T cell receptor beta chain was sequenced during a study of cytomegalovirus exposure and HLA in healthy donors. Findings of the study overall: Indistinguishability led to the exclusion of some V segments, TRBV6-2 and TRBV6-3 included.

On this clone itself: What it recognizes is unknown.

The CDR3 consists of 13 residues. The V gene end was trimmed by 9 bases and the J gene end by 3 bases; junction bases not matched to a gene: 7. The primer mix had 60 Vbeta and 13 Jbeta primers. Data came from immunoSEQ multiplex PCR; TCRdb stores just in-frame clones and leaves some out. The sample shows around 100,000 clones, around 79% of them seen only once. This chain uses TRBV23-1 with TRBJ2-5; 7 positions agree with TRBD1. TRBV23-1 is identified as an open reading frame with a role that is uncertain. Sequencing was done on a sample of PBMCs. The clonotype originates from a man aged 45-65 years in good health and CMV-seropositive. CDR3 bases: TGCGCCAGTGGGGACAGATATGAAGAGACCCAGTACTTC. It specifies CASGDRYEETQYF.